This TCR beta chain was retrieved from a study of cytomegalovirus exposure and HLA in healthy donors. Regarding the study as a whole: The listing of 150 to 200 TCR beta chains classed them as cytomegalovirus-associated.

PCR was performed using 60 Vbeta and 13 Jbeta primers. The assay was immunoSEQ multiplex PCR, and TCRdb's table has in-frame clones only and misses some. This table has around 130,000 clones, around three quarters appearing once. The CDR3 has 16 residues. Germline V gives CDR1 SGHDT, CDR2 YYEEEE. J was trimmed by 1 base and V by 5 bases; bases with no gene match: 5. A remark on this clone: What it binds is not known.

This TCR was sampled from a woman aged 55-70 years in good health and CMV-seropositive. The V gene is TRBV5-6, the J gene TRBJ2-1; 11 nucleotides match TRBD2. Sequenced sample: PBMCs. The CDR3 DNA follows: TGTGCCAGCAGGTCGACTAGCGGGACTTCCTACAATGAGCAGTTCTTC. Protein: CASRSTSGTSYNEQFF.